Listed below are T cell receptor beta chains from one sample, sequenced in a study of shared clonotypes between healthy human individuals. Sequenced by immunoSEQ multiplex PCR; TCRdb stores in-frame clones only, minus some. The sample yields about 320,000 clones, around 86% seen once. Source material: memory CD8+ T cells sorted from blood. The receptors here all came from a man between 18 and 35 years old in good health. Both conserved end residues are part of each CDR3. Each record gives: J gene, V gene, D gene, clone size, CDR3 protein, CDR3 DNA. A D gene is named only where the DNA matches it firmly. A clone size is listed for some rows: how often the clone was seen (once, few, many), or a class if it is expanded.

j_call: TRBJ2-1
v_call: TRBV5-6
d_call: TRBD2
clone_size: -
cdr3_aa: CASSFGASGSNNEQFF
cdr3_nt: TGTGCCAGCAGCTTTGGCGCTAGCGGGTCGAACAATGAGCAGTTCTTC

j_call: TRBJ1-4
v_call: TRBV30
d_call: TRBD1
clone_size: -
cdr3_aa: CAWTTGTVEEKLFF
cdr3_nt: TGTGCCTGGACTACCGGGACAGTAGAGGAAAAACTGTTTTTT

j_call: TRBJ1-1
v_call: TRBV6-6
d_call: TRBD1
clone_size: -
cdr3_aa: CASSEIQGLRTEAFF
cdr3_nt: TGTGCCAGCAGTGAGATACAGGGGTTGCGGACTGAAGCTTTCTTT

j_call: TRBJ1-2
v_call: TRBV5-1
d_call: -
clone_size: -
cdr3_aa: CASSRAGATLYGYTF
cdr3_nt: TGCGCCAGCAGCCGTGCGGGCGCCACCCTCTATGGCTACACCTTC

j_call: TRBJ1-4
v_call: TRBV6-1
d_call: -
clone_size: -
cdr3_aa: CASSRQALVEKLFF
cdr3_nt: TGTGCCAGCAGTAGACAGGCGCTCGTTGAAAAACTGTTTTTT

j_call: TRBJ2-3
v_call: TRBV7-6
d_call: -
clone_size: -
cdr3_aa: CASSSGGGWYTDTQYF
cdr3_nt: TGTGCCAGCAGCTCAGGAGGGGGTTGGTACACAGATACGCAGTATTTT

j_call: TRBJ2-1
v_call: TRBV18
d_call: -
clone_size: -
cdr3_aa: CASSKGGRASYNEQFF
cdr3_nt: TGTGCCAGCTCAAAAGGGGGGAGGGCCTCCTACAATGAGCAGTTCTTC

j_call: TRBJ1-1
v_call: TRBV11-2
d_call: -
clone_size: -
cdr3_aa: CASSLGDYTEAFF
cdr3_nt: TGTGCCAGCAGCTTAGGAGATTACACTGAAGCTTTCTTT

j_call: TRBJ2-1
v_call: TRBV5-4
d_call: TRBD2
clone_size: -
cdr3_aa: CASTPPGGVYNEQFF
cdr3_nt: TGTGCCAGCACCCCTCCGGGGGGAGTATACAATGAGCAGTTCTTC

j_call: TRBJ2-5
v_call: TRBV7-9
d_call: -
clone_size: -
cdr3_aa: CASSLRGVETQYF
cdr3_nt: TGTGCCAGCAGCTTGAGGGGGGTGGAGACCCAGTACTTC

j_call: TRBJ2-5
v_call: TRBV7-9
d_call: TRBD1
clone_size: -
cdr3_aa: CASGPTGYAQTQYF
cdr3_nt: TGTGCCAGCGGACCGACAGGGTACGCACAGACCCAGTACTTC

j_call: TRBJ2-5
v_call: TRBV28
d_call: -
clone_size: -
cdr3_aa: CASSLLLGETQYF
cdr3_nt: TGTGCCAGCAGTTTACTCCTCGGAGAGACCCAGTACTTC

j_call: TRBJ2-7
v_call: TRBV2
d_call: -
clone_size: -
cdr3_aa: CASSDGMMGYEQYF
cdr3_nt: TGTGCCAGCAGTGATGGTATGATGGGCTACGAGCAGTACTTC

j_call: TRBJ2-5
v_call: TRBV19
d_call: -
clone_size: few
cdr3_aa: CASNLSPGQESQYF
cdr3_nt: TGTGCCAGTAATCTTTCGCCGGGTCAAGAGTCCCAGTACTTC

j_call: TRBJ2-5
v_call: TRBV2
d_call: -
clone_size: -
cdr3_aa: CASSLPNDGTYQETQYF
cdr3_nt: TGTGCCAGCAGTCTTCCTAACGACGGGACATACCAAGAGACCCAGTACTTC

j_call: TRBJ2-7
v_call: TRBV5-1
d_call: -
clone_size: -
cdr3_aa: CASSNSYEQYF
cdr3_nt: TGCGCCAGCAGCAACTCCTACGAGCAGTACTTC

j_call: TRBJ1-4
v_call: TRBV7-9
d_call: TRBD1
clone_size: -
cdr3_aa: CASSSGTGNEKLFF
cdr3_nt: TGTGCCAGCAGCTCCGGGACAGGGAATGAAAAACTGTTTTTT

j_call: TRBJ1-2
v_call: TRBV4-1
d_call: -
clone_size: -
cdr3_aa: CASSQEDRNAGPYGYTF
cdr3_nt: TGCGCCAGCAGCCAAGAAGACCGCAACGCGGGCCCCTATGGCTACACCTTC

j_call: TRBJ2-1
v_call: TRBV30
d_call: TRBD2
clone_size: -
cdr3_aa: CAWTGLAGGQYNEQFF
cdr3_nt: TGTGCCTGGACGGGACTAGCGGGGGGCCAGTACAATGAGCAGTTCTTC

j_call: TRBJ2-3
v_call: TRBV5-6
d_call: -
clone_size: -
cdr3_aa: CASSLPRTTSTDTQYF
cdr3_nt: TGTGCCAGCAGCTTGCCCAGGACGACCAGCACAGATACGCAGTATTTT

j_call: TRBJ2-7
v_call: TRBV6-1
d_call: -
clone_size: -
cdr3_aa: CASIDSDTYEQYF
cdr3_nt: TGTGCCAGCATTGACAGCGATACCTACGAGCAGTACTTC

j_call: TRBJ1-2
v_call: TRBV6-5
d_call: TRBD1
clone_size: many
cdr3_aa: CASSYPGQGEAGYTF
cdr3_nt: TGTGCCAGCAGTTACCCGGGACAGGGGGAGGCTGGCTACACCTTC

j_call: TRBJ2-7
v_call: TRBV7-2
d_call: TRBD2
clone_size: -
cdr3_aa: CASSLTLAGGYEQYF
cdr3_nt: TGTGCCAGCAGCTTAACACTAGCGGGAGGGTACGAGCAGTACTTC

j_call: TRBJ1-1
v_call: TRBV11-3
d_call: -
clone_size: -
cdr3_aa: CASSLSRSGKNTEAFF
cdr3_nt: TGTGCCAGCAGCTTATCTCGATCAGGGAAGAACACTGAAGCTTTCTTT

j_call: TRBJ2-1
v_call: TRBV30
d_call: -
clone_size: -
cdr3_aa: CAWSVLGFAEQFF
cdr3_nt: TGTGCCTGGAGTGTACTTGGCTTCGCGGAGCAGTTCTTC

j_call: TRBJ2-7
v_call: TRBV5-1
d_call: -
clone_size: -
cdr3_aa: CASSLGLDPAYEQYF
cdr3_nt: TGCGCCAGCAGCTTGGGGTTGGATCCCGCCTACGAGCAGTACTTC

j_call: TRBJ2-7
v_call: TRBV7-8
d_call: -
clone_size: -
cdr3_aa: CASSLGYLVEREGGEQYF
cdr3_nt: TGTGCCAGCAGCTTAGGATATCTTGTTGAACGGGAAGGCGGCGAGCAGTACTTC

j_call: TRBJ1-5
v_call: TRBV15
d_call: TRBD1
clone_size: -
cdr3_aa: CATSRDLWGQGYQPQHF
cdr3_nt: TGTGCCACCAGCAGAGATTTGTGGGGACAGGGCTACCAGCCCCAGCATTTT

j_call: TRBJ2-3
v_call: TRBV4-2
d_call: -
clone_size: few
cdr3_aa: CASSQVRDVDTQYF
cdr3_nt: TGTGCCAGCAGCCAAGTCAGGGACGTAGATACGCAGTATTTT

j_call: TRBJ2-3
v_call: TRBV2
d_call: -
clone_size: -
cdr3_aa: CASSRRGTAPDTQYF
cdr3_nt: TGTGCCAGCAGTCGCCGCGGGACGGCCCCAGATACGCAGTATTTT

j_call: TRBJ2-1
v_call: TRBV9
d_call: -
clone_size: -
cdr3_aa: CASSVLVGGRYNEQFF
cdr3_nt: TGTGCCAGCAGCGTACTTGTCGGGGGGCGGTACAATGAGCAGTTCTTC

j_call: TRBJ1-5
v_call: TRBV28
d_call: -
clone_size: -
cdr3_aa: CASSSWTEVYSNQPQHF
cdr3_nt: TGTGCCAGCAGTTCCTGGACAGAAGTTTATAGCAATCAGCCCCAGCATTTT

j_call: TRBJ1-6
v_call: TRBV5-4
d_call: -
clone_size: -
cdr3_aa: CASSLSPEGRSPLHF
cdr3_nt: TGTGCCAGCAGCTTGTCCCCCGAGGGCCGGTCACCCCTCCACTTT

j_call: TRBJ2-1
v_call: TRBV6-6
d_call: TRBD2
clone_size: -
cdr3_aa: CASSYTGGSEQFF
cdr3_nt: TGTGCCAGCAGTTACACGGGGGGGAGTGAGCAGTTCTTC

j_call: TRBJ2-2
v_call: TRBV27
d_call: TRBD1
clone_size: -
cdr3_aa: CASSPAGGGGGELFF
cdr3_nt: TGTGCCAGCAGTCCAGCAGGGGGCGGAGGCGGGGAGCTGTTTTTT

j_call: TRBJ2-7
v_call: TRBV7-2
d_call: -
clone_size: -
cdr3_aa: CASSPERGTTYEQYF
cdr3_nt: TGTGCCAGCAGCCCTGAACGGGGCACTACCTACGAGCAGTACTTC

j_call: TRBJ2-3
v_call: TRBV30
d_call: -
clone_size: -
cdr3_aa: CAWNKGASSTDTQYF
cdr3_nt: TGTGCCTGGAACAAGGGTGCCTCTAGCACAGATACGCAGTATTTT

j_call: TRBJ2-1
v_call: TRBV27
d_call: -
clone_size: -
cdr3_aa: CASTSPRLPHNEQFF
cdr3_nt: TGTGCCAGCACCTCCCCGCGGCTACCTCACAATGAGCAGTTCTTC

j_call: TRBJ1-6
v_call: TRBV7-9
d_call: -
clone_size: -
cdr3_aa: CASSLGPAYNSPLHF
cdr3_nt: TGTGCCAGCAGCCTCGGCCCCGCCTATAATTCACCCCTCCACTTT

j_call: TRBJ2-7
v_call: TRBV29-1
d_call: TRBD1
clone_size: once
cdr3_aa: CSAGTGEDEQYF
cdr3_nt: TGCAGCGCCGGGACAGGGGAAGACGAGCAGTACTTC

j_call: TRBJ2-1
v_call: TRBV7-9
d_call: -
clone_size: -
cdr3_aa: CASSRQSTGSAYNEQFF
cdr3_nt: TGTGCCAGCAGCCGCCAATCTACAGGCTCGGCCTACAATGAGCAGTTCTTC

j_call: TRBJ2-7
v_call: TRBV7-9
d_call: -
clone_size: once
cdr3_aa: CASSLAAQGPYEQYF
cdr3_nt: TGTGCCAGCAGCTTAGCAGCACAGGGCCCCTACGAGCAGTACTTC

j_call: TRBJ2-1
v_call: TRBV6-5
d_call: -
clone_size: -
cdr3_aa: CASSYWGETGNEQFF
cdr3_nt: TGTGCCAGCAGTTATTGGGGGGAGACGGGGAATGAGCAGTTCTTC

j_call: TRBJ2-7
v_call: TRBV6-1
d_call: -
clone_size: -
cdr3_aa: CASSARGRYEQYF
cdr3_nt: TGTGCCAGCAGTGCCAGGGGTCGTTACGAGCAGTACTTC

j_call: TRBJ1-6
v_call: TRBV5-4
d_call: -
clone_size: -
cdr3_aa: CASSLGPRVYNSPLHF
cdr3_nt: TGTGCCAGCAGCTTGGGCCCAAGGGTCTATAATTCACCCCTCCACTTT

j_call: TRBJ1-2
v_call: TRBV7-9
d_call: -
clone_size: -
cdr3_aa: CASSPGPNIPYGYTF
cdr3_nt: TGTGCCAGCAGCCCGGGACCGAATATCCCCTATGGCTACACCTTC

j_call: TRBJ2-5
v_call: TRBV4-1
d_call: -
clone_size: -
cdr3_aa: CASSQVRVEETQYF
cdr3_nt: TGCGCCAGCAGCCAAGTCCGGGTGGAAGAGACCCAGTACTTC

j_call: TRBJ2-1
v_call: TRBV5-6
d_call: TRBD2
clone_size: -
cdr3_aa: CASSLGLAERNEQFF
cdr3_nt: TGTGCCAGCAGTTTGGGACTAGCGGAAAGGAATGAGCAGTTCTTC

j_call: TRBJ1-2
v_call: TRBV27
d_call: TRBD1
clone_size: -
cdr3_aa: CASSSTGVWWVGGYTF
cdr3_nt: TGTGCCAGCAGTTCCACAGGGGTTTGGTGGGTGGGAGGCTACACCTTC

j_call: TRBJ1-2
v_call: TRBV7-6
d_call: -
clone_size: few
cdr3_aa: CAVGTGAFGYTF
cdr3_nt: TGTGCCGTTGGGACGGGTGCATTCGGCTACACCTTC

j_call: TRBJ2-2
v_call: TRBV25-1
d_call: -
clone_size: -
cdr3_aa: CASSEWRGFGTGELFF
cdr3_nt: TGTGCCAGCAGTGAATGGCGGGGTTTTGGCACCGGGGAGCTGTTTTTT

j_call: TRBJ2-7
v_call: TRBV10-1
d_call: -
clone_size: -
cdr3_aa: CASSELYEQYF
cdr3_nt: TGCGCCAGCAGTGAGCTTTACGAGCAGTACTTC

j_call: TRBJ2-2
v_call: TRBV4-2
d_call: -
clone_size: few
cdr3_aa: CASSPIAFGELFF
cdr3_nt: TGTGCCAGCAGCCCGATAGCGTTCGGGGAGCTGTTTTTT